A selection of T cell receptor beta chains follows, all from one sample in a study of human T cells and chemical hapten exposure. TCRdb recomputed calls from the RACE reads with MiXCR, one row per CDR3 protein. The sample records approximately 100,000 distinct CDR3 sequences, around 10% being singletons. Sequencing used whole blood, obtained in connection with sensitization to the hapten diphenylcyclopropenone (DPC). The receptors here all came from a woman between 35 and 50 years old with alopecia areata. Some clones in this sample may be carry-over from other donors' samples. The CDR3 runs from the conserved cysteine through the conserved F or W. The D gene is left open where the match is weak. Only part of the rows carry a size: once, few, many, or a class if the clone is expanded.

J gene: TRBJ1-2
CDR3 length: 15
D gene: .
clone size: many
V gene: TRBV11-2
CDR3 protein: CASSLAASLNYGYTF
CDR3 DNA: TGTGCCAGCAGCTTAGCGGCGAGCCTTAACTATGGCTACACCTTC

J gene: TRBJ1-1
CDR3 length: 12
D gene: .
clone size: many
V gene: TRBV11-2
CDR3 protein: CASSLDDPEAFF
CDR3 DNA: TGTGCCAGCAGCTTAGATGACCCTGAAGCTTTCTTT

J gene: TRBJ2-1
CDR3 length: 13
D gene: TRBD1
clone size: many
V gene: TRBV5-6
CDR3 protein: CASSRQGGNEQFF
CDR3 DNA: TGTGCCAGCAGTCGACAGGGCGGGAATGAGCAGTTCTTC

J gene: TRBJ2-7
CDR3 length: 12
D gene: .
clone size: .
V gene: TRBV6-5
CDR3 protein: CASSYDGFEQYF
CDR3 DNA: TGTGCCAGCAGTTACGATGGGTTCGAGCAGTACTTC

J gene: TRBJ2-1
CDR3 length: 15
D gene: .
clone size: many
V gene: TRBV12-3/TRBV12-4
CDR3 protein: CASRVPGQNYNEQFF
CDR3 DNA: TGTGCCAGCAGAGTTCCGGGACAAAACTACAATGAGCAGTTCTTC

J gene: TRBJ1-1
CDR3 length: 14
D gene: .
clone size: many
V gene: TRBV5-4
CDR3 protein: CASSLAGPNTEAFF
CDR3 DNA: TGTGCCAGCAGCTTGGCAGGGCCGAACACTGAAGCCTTCTTT

J gene: TRBJ1-2
CDR3 length: 14
D gene: .
clone size: many
V gene: TRBV4-1
CDR3 protein: CASSQDGGPPGYTF
CDR3 DNA: TGCGCCAGCAGCCAAGATGGGGGCCCGCCTGGCTACACCTTC

J gene: TRBJ2-7
CDR3 length: 14
D gene: .
clone size: many
V gene: TRBV27
CDR3 protein: CASSIAGTAYEQYF
CDR3 DNA: TGTGCCAGCAGCATAGCCGGGACTGCATACGAGCAGTACTTC

J gene: TRBJ2-3
CDR3 length: 17
D gene: TRBD1
clone size: few
V gene: TRBV11-3
CDR3 protein: CASSLSKGALGTDTQYF
CDR3 DNA: TGTGCCAGCAGCTTATCGAAGGGGGCGCTTGGCACAGATACGCAGTATTTT

J gene: TRBJ1-1
CDR3 length: 15
D gene: TRBD1
clone size: .
V gene: TRBV7-6
CDR3 protein: CASSLFGQGFAEAFF
CDR3 DNA: TGTGCCAGCAGCTTATTTGGACAGGGGTTCGCTGAAGCTTTCTTT

J gene: TRBJ2-1
CDR3 length: 15
D gene: .
clone size: .
V gene: TRBV4-2
CDR3 protein: CASSRNLGQKNEQFF
CDR3 DNA: TGTGCCAGCAGCCGGAACCTAGGACAGAAAAATGAGCAGTTCTTC